This entry lists 13 T cell receptor beta chains sequenced from one sample in a study of blood T cell repertoires in COVID-19. Method: immunoSEQ multiplex PCR; TCRdb's copy keeps in-frame clones and lacks some. This sample has under 250,000 clones; around four fifths occur once, and the top ten carry about 3.9%. Material: PBMCs or T cells enriched from blood (not recorded which). These receptors all come from a woman aged 35 to 49 who had been exposed to COVID-19.

The chain combines TRBV29-1 with TRBJ1-2, with D unresolved. The CDR3 totals 12 residues. Trimming shortened V by 6 bases and J by 4 bases, and 12 bases separated the two germline ends. Germline V CDR1 and CDR2: SQVTM, ANQGSEA. The chain's CDR3 is CSVATGVYGYTF. In DNA, the CDR3 is TGCAGCGTCGCGACCGGGGTCTATGGCTACACCTTC.

Comments on this clone: In the same sample, other DNA sequences code for this CDR3. The chain carries TRBV12-3 or TRBV12-4 and TRBJ1-4; maybe TRBD1 (6 bases). This CDR3 comprises 12 residues. V was clipped by 5 bases and J by 8 bases, with 9 bases between them. The CDR3 spells CASSLGQEKLFF. Here the CDR3 DNA reads TGTGCCAGCAGTCTTGGACAGGAAAAACTGTTTTTT.

This chain connects TRBV7-9 to TRBJ1-5; D uncertain. Trimming cost V 4 bases and J 2 bases, with 12 bases left between them. The CDR3 loop spans 15 amino acids. Germline V gene sequence: CDR1 SEHNR, CDR2 FQNEAQ (reference sequence). CDR3 region: CASSSGVTGNQPQHF. The DNA for the CDR3 is TGTGCCAGCAGCTCTGGTGTTACAGGCAATCAGCCCCAGCATTTT.

The chain uses TRBV6-5 and TRBJ2-7; 7 bases match TRBD1. CDR1 is MNHEY and CDR2 is SVGAGI in the germline V gene. Unmatched junction bases numbered 11, after V lost 6 bases and J lost 3 bases. The CDR3 extends over 15 amino acids. The CDR3 reads CASRGSGQSFYEQYF. The DNA for the CDR3 is TGTGCCAGCAGAGGGTCGGGACAGTCCTTCTACGAGCAGTACTTC.

This rearrangement joins TRBV21-1 to TRBJ1-3; no check of the table's D call, TRBD1, against the DNA was made. TRBV21-1 is a documented pseudogene. The CDR3 length is 17 residues. CDR3 residues: CASSTRTGGAEENTIYF. CDR3 coding DNA: TGTGCCAGCAGTACTAGGACAGGGGGCGCCGAGGAAAACACCATATATTTT.

The chain links TRBV28 to TRBJ1-1, with D tentatively TRBD1 (6 bases). V was shortened by 6 bases and J by 8 bases, with 16 bases between the two germline ends. CDR1 and CDR2 from the germline V gene are MDHEN and SYDVKM. This CDR3 is 13 amino acids long. CDR3 region: CASRAQGPTEAFF. The CDR3 region has the DNA TGTGCCAGCAGGGCACAGGGTCCCACGGAAGCTTTCTTT.

The chain is built from TRBV19 and TRBJ2-1, with D maybe TRBD1 (6 bases). CDR3 length: 12 amino acids. CDR1 is LNHDA and CDR2 is SQIVND in the germline V gene (reference sequence). V was clipped by 9 bases and J by 8 bases, with 14 bases between them. In nucleotides, the CDR3 is TGTGCCAGCCTTCCCACAGGGTATGAGCAGTTCTTC. Translation gives CASLPTGYEQFF.

The chain is built from TRBV7-9 and TRBJ2-2; no firm D call. The CDR3 extends over 15 amino acids. In germline, CDR1 is SEHNR, CDR2 FQNEAQ (reference sequence). V was trimmed by 4 bases and J by 7 bases, leaving 16 bases between them. The CDR3 sequence is CASSSYHTQDGELFF. CDR3 DNA: TGTGCCAGCAGCTCCTACCACACCCAGGACGGGGAGCTGTTTTTT.

There are a few counts of this clone. CDR3: CSASEFNSNQPQHF. DNA for the CDR3: TGCAGTGCTAGTGAGTTCAATAGCAATCAGCCCCAGCATTTT. The chain is built from TRBV20-1 and TRBJ1-5; no clear D. Germline lookup yields CDR1 DFQATT and CDR2 SNEGSKA (reference sequence). This CDR3 is 14 amino acids long. V was pared by 3 bases and J by 0 bases, with 9 bases between.

J is TRBJ2-3 and V is TRBV9, with 9 bases matching TRBD1. With 1 base clipped from V and 3 bases from J, the junction kept 9 bases outside the gene matches. The CDR3 is made up of 17 amino acids. Germline values: CDR1 SGDLS, CDR2 YYNGEE. The CDR3 loop is CASSVISGTGRTDTQYF. The CDR3 nucleotides read TGTGCCAGCAGCGTAATTTCCGGGACAGGGAGGACAGATACGCAGTATTTT.

The CDR3 protein is CASSRTGTGVETQYF. CDR3 sequence (DNA): TGTGCCAGCAGTCGGACCGGGACAGGCGTAGAGACCCAGTACTTC. This chain connects TRBV3-1 (or the pseudogene TRBV3-2) to TRBJ2-5; TRBD1 matches at 8 bases. J gave up 4 bases and V 6 bases, and 10 bases lay outside the gene matches. CDR1 LGHDT and CDR2 YNNKEL come from the germline V gene (reference sequence). This CDR3 is 15 amino acids long.

The chain employs TRBV19 and TRBJ1-6; 10 bases fit TRBD1. Germline assignment: CDR1 LNHDA and CDR2 SQIVND (reference sequence). With V trimmed by 9 bases and J by 8 bases, 16 bases remained unmatched. The CDR3 is made up of 17 amino acids. CDR3 loop: CASSPGTGEGPHSPLHF. The CDR3 region has the DNA TGTGCCAGCTCCCCCGGGACAGGGGAGGGTCCCCATTCACCCCTCCACTTT.

The V gene is TRBV13, the J gene TRBJ1-2; TRBD1 matches at 7 bases. Unmatched junction bases numbered 6, after V lost 4 bases and J lost 4 bases. The CDR3 totals 14 residues. The germline CDR1 and CDR2 sequences are PRHDT and FYEKMQ (reference sequence). The CDR3 DNA reads as TGTGCCAGCAGCTCCCGGGACAGAGGCTATGGCTACACCTTC. Protein: CASSSRDRGYGYTF.